A selection of T cell receptor beta chains follows, all from one sample in a study of blood T cell repertoires in COVID-19. Using immunoSEQ multiplex PCR, the repertoire was profiled, and TCRdb retains in-frame clones only, with some absent. The sample has more than 250,000 clones, around four fifths seen once. The material sequenced was peripheral blood. These receptor sequences come from a man in his 60s who had recovered from COVID-19. Both conserved end residues are part of each CDR3. D genes are given only for firm matches. The size entry is marked missing in some rows and otherwise reads once, few, many or a size class.

TRBJ2-1 | NA | TRBD2 | TRBV2 | 16 | CASNRRGGTSALEQFF | TGTGCCAGCAATCGAAGGGGTGGGACTAGTGCTCTTGAGCAGTTCTTC
TRBJ2-2 | NA | NA | TRBV7-8 | 15 | CASSFPRGKAGELFF | TGTGCCAGCAGCTTCCCGAGGGGGAAAGCCGGGGAGCTGTTTTTT
TRBJ1-2 | NA | NA | TRBV28 | 17 | CASSSTGEAGRIYGYTF | TGTGCCAGCAGTTCCACGGGGGAAGCGGGACGTATCTATGGCTACACCTTC
TRBJ2-3 | NA | NA | TRBV6-5 | 15 | CASRPQGLGTDTQYF | TGTGCCAGCAGACCGCAGGGCCTGGGCACAGATACGCAGTATTTT
TRBJ2-7 | NA | TRBD1 | TRBV5-6 | 19 | CASSLVNGADRQGKYEQYF | TGTGCCAGCAGCTTGGTAAACGGCGCGGACCGACAGGGAAAATACGAGCAGTACTTC
TRBJ1-4 | NA | TRBD1 | TRBV2 | 16 | CASARDRPATNEKLFF | TGTGCCAGCGCCCGGGACAGACCTGCAACTAATGAAAAACTGTTTTTT
TRBJ2-5 | once | NA | TRBV7-2 | 15 | CASSLAVTSQETQYF | TGTGCCAGCAGCTTAGCGGTGACAAGCCAAGAGACCCAGTACTTC
TRBJ2-7 | few | TRBD2 | TRBV30 | 14 | CAWNSGTMNYEQYF | TGTGCCTGGAATAGTGGGACTATGAACTACGAGCAGTACTTC
TRBJ1-5 | once | NA | TRBV28 | 13 | CASSLEFLQPQHF | TGTGCCAGCAGTTTAGAGTTCTTGCAGCCCCAGCATTTT
TRBJ2-3 | once | NA | TRBV7-2 | 17 | CASSFSSGGTWRDTQYF | TGTGCCAGCAGCTTCTCCTCAGGCGGCACCTGGAGGGATACGCAGTATTTT
TRBJ1-2 | NA | NA | TRBV2 | 11 | CASSVDYGYTF | TGTGCCAGCAGTGTAGACTATGGCTACACCTTC
TRBJ2-4 | once | NA | TRBV6-5 | 16 | CASSYNRDLAKNIQYF | TGTGCCAGCAGTTACAACAGAGATCTAGCCAAAAACATTCAGTACTTC
TRBJ2-7 | NA | TRBD1 | TRBV6-5 | 14 | CASSPRTGEREQYF | TGTGCCAGCAGTCCCCGGACAGGGGAACGCGAGCAGTACTTC
TRBJ1-6 | NA | NA | TRBV30 | 14 | CAWRQDSYNSPLHF | TGTGCCTGGAGGCAAGACAGTTATAATTCACCCCTCCACTTT
TRBJ2-5 | NA | TRBD1 | TRBV15 | 16 | CATSRGQGALGETQYF | TGTGCCACCAGCAGAGGTCAGGGGGCTTTAGGAGAGACCCAGTACTTC
TRBJ2-3 | NA | NA | TRBV2 | 15 | CASGRTGLKTDTQYF | TGTGCCAGCGGTAGGACAGGACTAAAGACAGATACGCAGTATTTT
TRBJ2-1 | NA | TRBD2 | TRBV6-5 | 15 | CASSLSGGGTNEQFF | TGTGCCAGCAGCCTCAGCGGGGGGGGGACTAATGAGCAGTTCTTC
TRBJ1-2 | once | TRBD1 | TRBV5-1 | 16 | CASSLAGQGVVYGYTF | TGCGCCAGCAGCTTGGCGGGACAGGGGGTTGTCTATGGCTACACCTTC
TRBJ2-7 | NA | NA | TRBV29-1 | 11 | CSVLGPYEQYF | TGCAGCGTTCTGGGCCCCTACGAGCAGTACTTC
TRBJ2-1 | NA | TRBD2 | TRBV5-1 | 14 | CASVRASGRNEQFF | TGCGCCAGCGTAAGGGCTAGCGGGAGGAATGAGCAGTTCTTC
TRBJ2-3 | NA | TRBD2 | TRBV4-1 | 15 | CASSPVAGPTDTQYF | TGCGCCAGCAGCCCTGTAGCGGGACCCACAGATACGCAGTATTTT
TRBJ1-5 | once | NA | TRBV27 | 14 | CASSRGGVGQPQHF | TGTGCCAGCAGCCGGGGGGGGGTCGGTCAGCCCCAGCATTTT
TRBJ1-2 | NA | TRBD1 | TRBV6-6 | 15 | CASSLGQGKNYGYTF | TGTGCCAGCAGCCTGGGACAGGGGAAGAACTATGGCTACACCTTC
TRBJ1-1 | NA | NA | TRBV10-3 | 16 | CAISETPPGGVTEAFF | TGTGCCATCAGTGAAACACCACCGGGGGGTGTCACTGAAGCTTTCTTT
TRBJ1-2 | NA | NA | TRBV9 | 14 | CASSVAGSNYGYTF | TGTGCCAGCAGCGTAGCAGGGTCTAACTATGGCTACACCTTC
TRBJ2-7 | NA | NA | TRBV18 | 14 | CASSQGAQTYEQYF | TGTGCCAGCTCACAAGGAGCGCAGACCTACGAGCAGTACTTC
TRBJ1-3 | NA | NA | TRBV7-9 | 15 | CASSPSGGSGNTIYF | TGTGCCAGCAGCCCGTCGGGGGGGTCGGGAAACACCATATATTTT
TRBJ2-2 | few | NA | TRBV5-1 | 14 | CASSFAGDTGELFF | TGCGCCAGCAGCTTCGCAGGGGACACCGGGGAGCTGTTTTTT
TRBJ1-5 | NA | NA | TRBV7-2 | 15 | CASSLDAGGNQPQHF | TGTGCCAGCAGCTTAGATGCGGGGGGGAATCAGCCCCAGCATTTT
TRBJ2-7 | NA | TRBD1 | TRBV9 | 13 | CASSTGTVYEQYF | TGTGCCAGCAGCACAGGGACAGTTTACGAGCAGTACTTC
TRBJ2-7 | few | TRBD2 | TRBV19 | 14 | CASAPLAGVSEQYF | TGTGCCAGCGCGCCACTAGCGGGAGTTAGCGAGCAGTACTTC
TRBJ2-7 | NA | NA | TRBV29-1 | 16 | CNPPGVSGLNSYEQYF | TGCAACCCGCCGGGGGTCAGCGGGCTAAACTCCTACGAGCAGTACTTC
TRBJ1-6 | NA | NA | TRBV30 | 15 | CAWGGRGALLSPLHF | TGTGCCTGGGGCGGCAGGGGCGCATTGCTTTCACCCCTCCACTTT
TRBJ2-2 | few | NA | TRBV5-1 | 13 | CASRLANTGELFF | TGCGCCAGCAGACTAGCAAACACCGGGGAGCTGTTTTTT
TRBJ2-2 | NA | TRBD1 | TRBV19 | 16 | CASSIKRTGGSGELFF | TGTGCCAGTAGTATTAAGAGGACAGGGGGGAGCGGGGAGCTGTTTTTT
TRBJ1-2 | NA | NA | TRBV15 | 14 | CATSSNTVDYGYTF | TGTGCCACCAGCAGCAATACAGTTGACTATGGCTACACCTTC
TRBJ1-2 | NA | TRBD1 | TRBV9 | 13 | CASSAPGQGGYTF | TGTGCCAGCAGCGCACCGGGACAGGGTGGCTACACCTTC
TRBJ1-1 | NA | TRBD1 | TRBV7-8 | 14 | CASSLTGANTEAFF | TGTGCCAGCAGCTTAACAGGGGCGAACACTGAAGCTTTCTTT
TRBJ1-3 | NA | NA | TRBV2 | 13 | CASKRGSGNTIYF | TGTGCCAGCAAGCGAGGCTCTGGAAACACCATATATTTT
TRBJ2-5 | once | NA | TRBV7-9 | 13 | CASSLVGGETQYF | TGTGCCAGCAGCTTAGTAGGCGGAGAGACCCAGTACTTC
TRBJ2-2 | NA | TRBD2 | TRBV5-6 | 15 | CASSTGGRGTGELFF | TGTGCCAGCAGCACGGGGGGGCGTGGCACCGGGGAGCTGTTTTTT
TRBJ1-2 | NA | TRBD1 | TRBV5-1 | 17 | CASSSEGQGPVNYGYTF | TGCGCCAGCAGTTCCGAGGGACAGGGGCCGGTTAACTATGGCTACACCTTC
TRBJ2-5 | NA | NA | TRBV9 | 15 | CASSAGSTRQETQYF | TGTGCCAGCAGCGCAGGTTCGACCCGCCAAGAGACCCAGTACTTC
TRBJ1-5 | NA | NA | TRBV28 | 14 | CASSLFGGNQPQHF | TGTGCCAGCAGTTTGTTCGGGGGCAATCAGCCCCAGCATTTT
TRBJ2-1 | NA | TRBD1 | TRBV10-3 | 12 | CAIGTGLNEQFF | TGTGCCATAGGGACAGGGCTCAATGAGCAGTTCTTC
TRBJ1-4 | NA | NA | TRBV5-5 | 14 | CASSLDSGDEKLFF | TGTGCCAGCAGCTTGGACTCCGGGGATGAAAAACTGTTTTTT
TRBJ1-1 | NA | NA | TRBV30 | 11 | CAWSAFAEAFF | TGTGCCTGGAGTGCCTTCGCTGAAGCTTTCTTT
TRBJ2-1 | NA | TRBD2 | TRBV7-8 | 16 | CASSRELADIYNEQFF | TGTGCCAGCAGCAGGGAGCTAGCGGACATCTACAATGAGCAGTTCTTC
TRBJ2-6 | NA | TRBD1 | TRBV4-1 | 21 | CASSQEPLGDSHHPGANVLTF | TGCGCCAGCAGCCAAGAACCATTAGGGGACAGCCACCATCCTGGGGCCAACGTCCTGACTTTC
TRBJ1-4 | few | NA | TRBV6-5 | 12 | CASRRTGEKLFF | TGTGCCAGCAGACGGACTGGGGAAAAACTGTTTTTT
TRBJ1-5 | NA | NA | TRBV19 | 13 | CASITRPGQPQHF | TGTGCCAGTATAACTCGGCCGGGACAGCCCCAGCATTTT
TRBJ2-7 | once | TRBD1 | TRBV6-5 | 16 | CASSWTGTGVSYEQYF | TGTGCCAGCAGTTGGACCGGGACAGGCGTCTCCTACGAGCAGTACTTC
TRBJ1-6 | NA | NA | TRBV19 | 15 | CASSQTGSYNSPLHF | TGTGCCAGTAGTCAGACGGGCTCCTATAATTCACCCCTCCACTTT
TRBJ2-1 | NA | NA | TRBV30 | 15 | CAWSAIGSTGNEQFF | TGTGCCTGGAGTGCTATCGGGAGCACCGGTAATGAGCAGTTCTTC
TRBJ1-1 | NA | TRBD1 | TRBV6-2/TRBV6-3 | 16 | CASSPNRGQANTEAFF | TGTGCCAGCAGCCCTAACCGCGGACAGGCGAACACTGAAGCTTTCTTT
TRBJ1-1 | NA | TRBD1 | TRBV28 | 19 | CASSEITGGAYSGITEAFF | TGTGCCAGCAGCGAGATTACAGGGGGCGCTTATTCCGGAATCACTGAAGCTTTCTTT
TRBJ2-2 | NA | TRBD2 | TRBV18 | 16 | CASSPRTSGNTGELFF | TGTGCCAGCTCACCACGGACTAGCGGTAACACCGGGGAGCTGTTTTTT
TRBJ2-7 | once | NA | TRBV7-2 | 15 | CASSPSYRRAYEQYF | TGTGCCAGCAGCCCCTCCTATAGGAGGGCCTACGAGCAGTACTTC
TRBJ2-7 | NA | TRBD1 | TRBV28 | 15 | CASSRPGQGSYEQYF | TGTGCCAGCAGTCGACCGGGACAGGGGTCCTACGAGCAGTACTTC
TRBJ1-6 | once | NA | TRBV2 | 15 | CASQGTGRNNSPLHF | TGTGCCAGCCAGGGGACGGGACGGAATAATTCACCCCTCCACTTT